This T cell receptor beta chain appears in the sequencing data of a study of T-cell reconstitution after alpha-beta-depleted transplantation in children. The study's findings and limits: Approximately two months post-transplant, alpha-beta T cells reportedly originated from several hundred expanded graft clones. Some patients showed high day-60 TCRbeta diversity, which derived from surviving recipient T cells and thymic progenitors. Newly produced T cells mostly provided counts and TCRbeta diversity after one year, as hyperexpanded clones declined.

This CDR3 spans 15 amino acids. V dropped 3 bases and J dropped 4 bases, with 12 bases sitting between them. This clonotype was seen many times. What it binds is unknown. Preparation of the TCRbeta library used unique molecular identifiers. One entry per CDR3 protein results from TCRdb running MiXCR on the PCR reads. The sample lists 600,000 to 800,000 distinct CDR3 sequences, 10% to 15% occurring once. This sequence joins TRBV12-3 or TRBV12-4 and TRBJ2-2; unclear D gene. The material sequenced was PBMCs, taken before TCRalphabeta/CD19-depleted stem cell transplant. This sequence originates from a girl aged 2 to 9 with congenital amegakaryocytic thrombocytopenia, due to receive a stem cell transplant. As DNA, the CDR3 is TGTGCCAGCAGTTTTTCGAGTATTGGCACCGGGGAGCTGTTTTTT. It translates to CASSFSSIGTGELFF.